This T cell receptor (beta chain) appears in the sequencing data of a study of OX40 agonist ivuxolimab in advanced cancers. Study-wide context: Patients' therapy was ivuxolimab, an antibody that acts as an agonist of OX40 (CD134). Eligibility rules accepted prior anti-PD-1, anti-PD-L1 or anti-CTLA-4 therapy, and 35% to 40% had some. One patient with hepatocellular carcinoma and two with cutaneous melanoma, three in all, had partial responses.

TCRdb keeps only in-frame clones here, not all; method: immunoSEQ multiplex PCR. The repertoire holds about 52,000 clones, 80% to 90% seen once, with 11% to 15% in the top ten. Patients had blood sampled at baseline and again on cycle 4 day 1 and cycle 7 day 1. With regard to this clone: Within the sample, other DNA sequences also encode this same CDR3.

CDR1 MGHRA and CDR2 YSYEKL come from the germline V gene. This CDR3 comprises 12 residues. V was cut by 0 bases and J by 6 bases, with 4 bases left in between. J is TRBJ2-3 and V is TRBV4-1; no firm D call. This clonotype originated in an adult with an advanced solid tumor such as melanoma, head and neck, liver or kidney cancer. The material was CD4+ or CD8+ T cells sorted from blood, obtained in a trial of the OX40 agonist ivuxolimab. The CDR3 sequence is CASSQDGDTQYF. The CDR3 nucleotides are TGCGCCAGCAGCCAAGATGGCGATACGCAGTATTTT.